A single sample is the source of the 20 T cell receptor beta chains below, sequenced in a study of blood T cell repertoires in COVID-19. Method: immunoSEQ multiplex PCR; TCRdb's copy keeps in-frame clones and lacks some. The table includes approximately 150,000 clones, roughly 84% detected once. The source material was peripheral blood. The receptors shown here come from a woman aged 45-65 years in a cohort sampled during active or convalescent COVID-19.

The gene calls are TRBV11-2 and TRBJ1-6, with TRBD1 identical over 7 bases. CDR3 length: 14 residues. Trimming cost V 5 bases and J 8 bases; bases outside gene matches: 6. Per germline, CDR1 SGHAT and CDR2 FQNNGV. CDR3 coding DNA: TGTGCCAGCAGCGGATGGGACAGTGATTCACCCCTCCACTTT. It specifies CASSGWDSDSPLHF.

CDR3 protein: CASSDSNTGELFF. CDR3 nucleotide sequence: TGCGCCAGCAGTGACAGTAACACCGGGGAGCTGTTTTTT. This rearrangement joins TRBV10-1 to TRBJ2-2; D is undetermined. The V end lost 3 bases, the J end lost 2 bases, and 4 bases lay between the germline ends. Germline V gene data show CDR1 as WNHNN and CDR2 as SYGVQD (reference sequence). CDR3 length: 13 residues.

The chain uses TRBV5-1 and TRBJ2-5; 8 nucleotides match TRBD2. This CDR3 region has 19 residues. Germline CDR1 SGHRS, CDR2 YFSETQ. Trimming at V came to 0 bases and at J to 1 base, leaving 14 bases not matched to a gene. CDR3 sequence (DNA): TGCGCCAGCAGCTTGGTCGGGGGGGTTCAGCACCGCACCCAAGAGACCCAGTACTTC. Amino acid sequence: CASSLVGGVQHRTQETQYF.

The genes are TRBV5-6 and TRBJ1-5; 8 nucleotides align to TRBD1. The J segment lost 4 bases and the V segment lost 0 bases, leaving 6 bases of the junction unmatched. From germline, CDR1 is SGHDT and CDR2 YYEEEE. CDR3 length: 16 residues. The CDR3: CASSLGQGFRNQPQHF. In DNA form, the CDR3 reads TGTGCCAGCAGCTTGGGACAGGGGTTCAGAAATCAGCCCCAGCATTTT.

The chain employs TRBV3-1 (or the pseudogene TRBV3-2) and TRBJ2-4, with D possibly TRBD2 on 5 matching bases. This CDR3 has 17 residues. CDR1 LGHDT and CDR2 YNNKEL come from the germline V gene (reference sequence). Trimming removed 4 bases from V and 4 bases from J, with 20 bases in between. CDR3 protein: CASSPSDLGLKKNIQYF. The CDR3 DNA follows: TGTGCCAGCAGCCCCTCGGACTTAGGGCTAAAGAAAAACATTCAGTACTTC.

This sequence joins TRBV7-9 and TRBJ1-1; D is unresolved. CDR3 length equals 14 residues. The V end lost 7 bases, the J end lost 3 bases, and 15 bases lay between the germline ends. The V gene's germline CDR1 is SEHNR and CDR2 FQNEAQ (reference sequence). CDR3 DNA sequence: TGTGCCAGCATCCGGCGCATTCGGGACACTGAAGCTTTCTTT. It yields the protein CASIRRIRDTEAFF.

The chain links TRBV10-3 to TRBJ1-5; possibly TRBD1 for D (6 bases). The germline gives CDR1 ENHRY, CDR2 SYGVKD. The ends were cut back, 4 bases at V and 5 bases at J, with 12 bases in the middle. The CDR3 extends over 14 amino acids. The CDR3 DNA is TGTGCCATCAGTGGGGGGAACAGGGATCAGCCCCAGCATTTT. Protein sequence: CAISGGNRDQPQHF.

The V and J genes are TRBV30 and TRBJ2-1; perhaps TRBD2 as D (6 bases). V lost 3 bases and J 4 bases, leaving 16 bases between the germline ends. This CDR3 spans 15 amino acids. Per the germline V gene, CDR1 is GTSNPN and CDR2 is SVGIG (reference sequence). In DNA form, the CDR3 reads TGTGCCTGGAGGTCCGGGGCGGGGAGGTACAATGAGCAGTTCTTC. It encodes CAWRSGAGRYNEQFF.

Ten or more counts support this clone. CDR3: CASMGTGDTDTQYF. CDR3 sequence (DNA): TGTGCCAGCATGGGGACAGGGGACACAGATACGCAGTATTTT. V gene TRBV6-5 combines with J gene TRBJ2-3; 10 bases are shared with TRBD1. The CDR3 has 14 amino acids. Per germline, CDR1 MNHEY and CDR2 SVGAGI. V dropped 7 bases and J dropped 2; count of bases not matched to a gene: 3.

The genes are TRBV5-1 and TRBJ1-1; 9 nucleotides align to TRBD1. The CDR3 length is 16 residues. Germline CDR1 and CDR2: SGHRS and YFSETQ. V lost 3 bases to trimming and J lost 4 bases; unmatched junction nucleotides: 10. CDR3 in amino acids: CASSWDRALQSTEAFF. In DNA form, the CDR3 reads TGCGCCAGCAGCTGGGACAGGGCCCTTCAGTCCACTGAAGCTTTCTTT.

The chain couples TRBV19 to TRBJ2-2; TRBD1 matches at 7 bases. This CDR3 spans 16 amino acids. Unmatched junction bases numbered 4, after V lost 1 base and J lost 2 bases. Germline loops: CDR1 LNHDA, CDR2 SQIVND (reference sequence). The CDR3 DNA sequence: TGTGCCAGTAGTATAGGACAGGGTAGTAACACCGGGGAGCTGTTTTTT. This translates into CASSIGQGSNTGELFF.

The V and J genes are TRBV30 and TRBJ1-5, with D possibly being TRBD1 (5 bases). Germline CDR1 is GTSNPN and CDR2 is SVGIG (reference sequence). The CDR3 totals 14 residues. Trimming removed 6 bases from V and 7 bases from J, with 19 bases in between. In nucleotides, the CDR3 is TGTGCCTGTAGCAAAGGGGCAGGACGCCAGCCCCAGCATTTT. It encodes CACSKGAGRQPQHF.

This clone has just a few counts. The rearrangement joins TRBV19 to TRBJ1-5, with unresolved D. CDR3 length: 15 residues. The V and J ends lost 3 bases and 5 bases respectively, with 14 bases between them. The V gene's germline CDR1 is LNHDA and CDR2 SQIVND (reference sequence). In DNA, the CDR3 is TGTGCCAGTAGTATCGGGAGGGATTGGTATCAGCCCCAGCATTTT. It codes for CASSIGRDWYQPQHF.

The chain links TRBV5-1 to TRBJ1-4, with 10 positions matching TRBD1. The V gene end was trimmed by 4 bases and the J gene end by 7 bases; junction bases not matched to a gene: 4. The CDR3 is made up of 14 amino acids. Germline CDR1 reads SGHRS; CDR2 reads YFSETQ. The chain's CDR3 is CASSPGTGVEKLFF. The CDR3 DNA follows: TGCGCCAGCAGCCCGGGGACAGGGGTTGAAAAACTGTTTTTT.

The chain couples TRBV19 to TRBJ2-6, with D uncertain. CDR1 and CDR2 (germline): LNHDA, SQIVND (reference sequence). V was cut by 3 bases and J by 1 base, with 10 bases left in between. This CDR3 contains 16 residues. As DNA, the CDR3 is TGTGCCAGTAGTATCCAGGCAGCTTCTGGGGCCAACGTCCTGACTTTC. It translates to CASSIQAASGANVLTF.

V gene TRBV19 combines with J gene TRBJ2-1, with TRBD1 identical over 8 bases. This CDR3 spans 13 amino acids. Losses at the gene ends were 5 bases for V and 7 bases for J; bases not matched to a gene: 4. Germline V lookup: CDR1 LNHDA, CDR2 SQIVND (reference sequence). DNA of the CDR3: TGTGCCAGTAGTGAGACAGGGGAGAATGAGCAGTTCTTC. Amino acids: CASSETGENEQFF.

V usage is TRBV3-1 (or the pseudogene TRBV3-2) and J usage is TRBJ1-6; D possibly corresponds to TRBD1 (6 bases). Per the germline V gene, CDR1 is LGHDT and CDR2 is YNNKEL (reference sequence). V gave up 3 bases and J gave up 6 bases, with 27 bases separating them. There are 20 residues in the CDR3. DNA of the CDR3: TGTGCCAGCAGCCAGCCCCTCAAGCGGTCAGGGGCCACCAGTAATTCACCCCTCCACTTT. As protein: CASSQPLKRSGATSNSPLHF.

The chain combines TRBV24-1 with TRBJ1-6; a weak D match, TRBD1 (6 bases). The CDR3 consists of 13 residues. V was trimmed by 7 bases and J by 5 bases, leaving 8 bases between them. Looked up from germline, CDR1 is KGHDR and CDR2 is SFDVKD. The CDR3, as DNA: TGTGCCACCAGACAGGGCGATAATTCACCCCTCCACTTT. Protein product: CATRQGDNSPLHF.

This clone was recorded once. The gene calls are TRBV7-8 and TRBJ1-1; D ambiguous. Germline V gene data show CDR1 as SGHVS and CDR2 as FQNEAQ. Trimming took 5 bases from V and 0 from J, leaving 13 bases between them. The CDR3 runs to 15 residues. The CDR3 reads CASSGGARLNTEAFF. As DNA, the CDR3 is TGTGCCAGCAGCGGAGGCGCCCGATTGAACACTGAAGCTTTCTTT.

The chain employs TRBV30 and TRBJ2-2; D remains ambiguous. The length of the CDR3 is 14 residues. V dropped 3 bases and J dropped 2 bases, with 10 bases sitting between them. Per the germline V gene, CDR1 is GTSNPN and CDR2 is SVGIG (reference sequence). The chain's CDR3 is CAWRLESNTGELFF. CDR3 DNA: TGTGCCTGGAGATTGGAGAGTAACACCGGGGAGCTGTTTTTT.